This note documents a single TCR beta chain sequence. Synthesis of TCR beta cDNA relied on 5'RACE template switching carrying UMIs. TCRdb reprocessed the 5' RACE reads, keeping one entry per CDR3 protein, no DNA. This sample contains about half a million distinct CDR3 sequences. The data derive from a study of T cells expressing NK-cell markers. Germline assignment: CDR1 SQVTM and CDR2 ANQGSEA. This CDR3 contains 14 residues. The chain employs TRBV29-1 and TRBJ2-7; TCRdb's D call, TRBD2, is unchecked because there is no DNA. This TCR derives from a woman aged 45-65 years in good health. The source material was blood T cells: a sorted CD56 or NKG2C T cell subset, CD4+ or CD8+ T cells, or bulk PBMC T cells (not recorded which). The CDR3 loop is CSVEGGRDSYEQYF.